A single T cell receptor beta chain is shown here with its context. This sample stems from a study of cytomegalovirus exposure and HLA in healthy donors. Nominally healthy donors provided the samples, though records likely missed some immune exposures. The primer mix had 60 Vbeta and 13 Jbeta primers. Generated by immunoSEQ multiplex PCR, the TCRdb table keeps only in-frame clones and is missing some. Seen here are roughly 190,000 clones, more than 75% observed once, and the top ten hold 13% to 15%. The CDR3 loop spans 14 amino acids. CDR1 is GTSNPN and CDR2 is SVGIG in the germline V gene (reference sequence). V was cut by 1 base and J by 3 bases, with 7 bases left in between.

The material sequenced was PBMCs. V and J are TRBV30 and TRBJ2-6, with a possible D match to TRBD2 (6 bases). The origin of this receptor is a woman aged 25-40 years in good health and CMV-seropositive. CDR3 DNA sequence: TGTGCCTGGAGTGGGGGGGTTGGGGCCAACGTCCTGACTTTC. Translation: CAWSGGVGANVLTF.